A selection of T cell receptor beta chains follows, all from one sample in a study of OX40 agonist ivuxolimab in advanced cancers. Generated by immunoSEQ multiplex PCR, the TCRdb table keeps only in-frame clones and is missing some. The sample records tens of thousands of clones, 88% being singletons. The sample here was CD4+ or CD8+ T cells sorted from blood, taken in a trial of the OX40 agonist ivuxolimab. The receptor set was obtained from an adult with an advanced solid tumor such as melanoma, head and neck, liver or kidney cancer. Each CDR3 is given with its conserved first and last residue. The order of the fields is V gene, J gene, D gene, CDR3 protein, CDR3 DNA. The D gene is left open where the match is weak.

TRBV13	TRBJ2-2	TRBD2	CASSRQTSGSGGELFF	TGTGCCAGCAGCCGTCAGACTAGCGGGAGTGGCGGGGAGCTGTTTTTT
TRBV9	TRBJ2-3	NA	CASSVVGDTQYF	TGTGCCAGCAGCGTAGTAGGAGATACGCAGTATTTT
TRBV11-1	TRBJ2-7	TRBD2	CASSRGEALAVRYEQYF	TGTGCCAGCAGCCGTGGGGAGGCGCTAGCGGTGAGGTACGAGCAGTACTTC
TRBV7-9	TRBJ1-5	TRBD1	CASSLTGVRAQPQHF	TGTGCCAGCAGCCTTACAGGGGTAAGGGCTCAGCCCCAGCATTTT
TRBV10-3	TRBJ2-1	TRBD1	CAISGQGVNNEQFF	TGTGCCATCAGTGGCCAGGGGGTCAACAATGAGCAGTTCTTC
TRBV4-1	TRBJ1-2	TRBD1	CASSQVDRGYYGYTF	TGCGCCAGCAGCCAAGTGGACAGGGGTTACTATGGCTACACCTTC
TRBV6-1	TRBJ1-5	TRBD1	CASIGQVNQPQHF	TGTGCCAGCATAGGACAGGTCAATCAGCCCCAGCATTTT
TRBV27	TRBJ1-2	TRBD1	CASRAGTARGYTF	TGTGCCAGCAGAGCCGGGACAGCCCGGGGCTACACCTTC
TRBV4-3	TRBJ2-1	NA	CASSQEYGDYNEQFF	TGCGCCAGCAGCCAAGAATACGGGGACTACAATGAGCAGTTCTTC
TRBV28	TRBJ2-7	TRBD1	CAIETVGQGVGEQYF	TGTGCCATAGAGACTGTGGGACAGGGAGTTGGCGAGCAGTACTTC